Below, 10 T cell receptor beta chains from the same sample are listed, as sequenced in a study of blood T cell repertoires in COVID-19. Here immunoSEQ multiplex PCR was the method, and the copy in TCRdb shows in-frame clones only, minus some. The sample includes over 300,000 clones, about 88% seen only once; the top ten take about 9.9%. Source material: PBMCs or T cells enriched from blood (not recorded which). These receptors came from a woman aged 40 to 50 who had recovered from COVID-19.

The chain uses TRBV4-3 and TRBJ1-4, with 7 bases fitting TRBD1. Germline V gene lookup returns CDR1 LGHNA and CDR2 YSLEER. The ends lost 4 bases at V and 0 bases at J; junction bases unmatched: 2. CDR3 length equals 15 residues. This CDR3 is CASSPGTATNEKLFF. Here the CDR3 DNA reads TGCGCCAGCAGCCCCGGGACAGCAACTAATGAAAAACTGTTTTTT.

This clone appeared once. This chain uses TRBV5-4 with TRBJ2-7, with D uncertain. CDR3 length: 12 residues. Germline V gene lookup returns CDR1 SGHNT and CDR2 YYREEE (reference sequence). Trimming removed 3 bases at V and 0 bases at J, with 4 bases between. CDR3 amino acids: CASSSSSYEQYF. The CDR3, as DNA: TGTGCCAGCAGCTCCAGCTCCTACGAGCAGTACTTC. Drawing the rest from reference TRBV5-4 and TRBJ2-7, the complete variable domain is ETGVTQSPTHLIKTRGQQVTLRCSSQSGHNTVSWYQQALGQGPQFIFQYYREEENGRGNFPPRFSGLQFPNYSSELNVNALELDDSALYLCASSSSSYEQYFGPGTRLTVT.

This chain joins TRBV7-3 and TRBJ2-3; TRBD2 aligns across 12 bases. Germline V gene sequence: CDR1 SGHTA, CDR2 FQGTGA. V lost 2 bases and J lost 1; bases outside the gene matches: 16. This CDR3 has 21 amino acids. The CDR3 reads CASSLGPETSGRPDGTDTQYF. In nucleotides, the CDR3 is TGTGCCAGCAGCTTAGGCCCAGAGACTAGCGGGAGACCCGATGGCACAGATACGCAGTATTTT.

The chain links TRBV9 to TRBJ1-1; D might be TRBD1 (5 bases). V dropped 2 bases and J dropped 7 bases, with 9 bases sitting between them. Germline CDR1 SGDLS, CDR2 YYNGEE. The CDR3 runs to 12 residues. The DNA of the CDR3 is TGTGCCAGCAGCGTCTTCCAGGGTGAAGCTTTCTTT. It encodes CASSVFQGEAFF.

This sequence joins TRBV27 and TRBJ1-1; D gene ambiguous. This CDR3 is 13 amino acids long. Between the trimmed V and J ends, which lost 5 bases and 4 bases, there was a span of 11 bases. Germline V CDR1 and CDR2: MNHEY, SMNVEV (reference sequence). The CDR3 sequence: CASSISRRTEAFF. The CDR3 bases are TGTGCCAGCAGTATCTCGAGGCGCACTGAAGCTTTCTTT.

This clone has a single count. The V call is TRBV28, the J call TRBJ2-1, with TRBD1 matching over 7 bases. V shed 5 bases and J 0 bases; nucleotides not matched to a gene: 4. The germline V gene encodes CDR1 MDHEN and CDR2 SYDVKM. The CDR3 extends over 15 amino acids. The CDR3 protein is CASSPPGGSYNEQFF. In DNA, the CDR3 is TGTGCCAGCAGTCCACCAGGGGGCTCCTACAATGAGCAGTTCTTC. Using reference TRBV28 and TRBJ2-1 for the parts outside the CDR3, the full variable domain is DVKVTQSSRYLVKRTGEKVFLECVQDMDHENMFWYRQDPGLGLRLIYFSYDVKMKEKGDIPEGYSVSREKKERFSLILESASTNQTSMYLCASSPPGGSYNEQFFGPGTRLTVL.

This sequence joins TRBV30 and TRBJ1-6; 8 positions match TRBD1. CDR3 length: 15 residues. The V gene's germline CDR1 is GTSNPN and CDR2 SVGIG (reference sequence). The V segment lost 2 bases and the J segment 9 bases; nucleotides outside the gene matches: 9. DNA for the CDR3: TGTGCCTGGAGTTTCCCAGGGGGCGTCGGTTCACCCCTCCACTTT. This encodes CAWSFPGGVGSPLHF.

The chain is built from TRBV5-1 and TRBJ1-4, with 8 positions matching TRBD1. V gave up 2 bases and J gave up 8 bases; unmatched junction bases: 8. CDR3 length equals 15 residues. In germline, CDR1 is SGHRS, CDR2 YFSETQ. For the CDR3, the DNA is TGCGCCAGCAGCTTAGCCGGGACAGGATTCGAAAAACTGTTTTTT. This codes for CASSLAGTGFEKLFF.

V usage is TRBV6-2 or TRBV6-3 and J usage is TRBJ2-3, with 8 bases identical to TRBD1. The germline V gene encodes CDR1 MNHEY and CDR2 SVGEGT. Trimming cost V 0 bases and J 3 bases; bases outside gene matches: 11. CDR3 length: 18 residues. The CDR3 nucleotides are TGTGCCAGCAGTTACTCGAGTACCGAGACAGGGGTAACAGATACGCAGTATTTT. It codes for CASSYSSTETGVTDTQYF.

The chain joins TRBV2 to TRBJ2-7; D is undetermined. Germline-derived CDR1 and CDR2 are SNHLY and FYNNEI. This CDR3 has 14 amino acids. V was clipped by 6 bases and J by 3 bases, with 15 bases between them. The CDR3 DNA is TGTGCCAGCAGCGGCCAAGACAATTTCTACGAGCAGTACTTC. Translating gives CASSGQDNFYEQYF.